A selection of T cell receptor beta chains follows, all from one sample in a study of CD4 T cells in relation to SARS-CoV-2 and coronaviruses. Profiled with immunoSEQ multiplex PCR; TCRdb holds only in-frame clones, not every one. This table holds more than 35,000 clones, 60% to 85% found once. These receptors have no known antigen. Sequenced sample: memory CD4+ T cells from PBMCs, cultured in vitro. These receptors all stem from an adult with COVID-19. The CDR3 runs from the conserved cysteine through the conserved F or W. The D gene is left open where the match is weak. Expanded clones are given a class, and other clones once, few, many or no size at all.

CASSTGTDNEQFF TGTGCCAGCAGTACCGGGACCGACAATGAGCAGTTCTTC NA TRBV12-3/TRBV12-4 13 TRBJ2-1 NA
CASSQANWPSYNEQFF TGTGCCAGCAGCCAAGCTAACTGGCCCTCCTACAATGAGCAGTTCTTC NA TRBV3-1/TRBV3-2 16 TRBJ2-1 few
CASSPGLQHTDTQYF TGTGCCAGCAGCCCCGGACTCCAACACACAGATACGCAGTATTTT NA TRBV11-2 15 TRBJ2-3 once
CASSSTTDSSSYEQYF TGTGCCAGCAGCTCTACAACTGATTCGAGCTCCTACGAGCAGTACTTC NA TRBV13 16 TRBJ2-7 once
CASSRGGGSETQYF TGTGCCAGCAGCAGGGGAGGGGGCTCTGAGACCCAGTACTTC NA TRBV3-1/TRBV3-2 14 TRBJ2-5 NA
CASSVSTSRMGGEQFF TGTGCCAGCAGCGTATCGACTAGCAGGATGGGGGGTGAGCAGTTCTTC TRBD2 TRBV9 16 TRBJ2-1 NA
CASSQGDRSKNIQYF TGCGCCAGCAGCCAAGGGGACAGGTCCAAAAACATTCAGTACTTC TRBD1 TRBV4-1 15 TRBJ2-4 NA
CASSPRPGELFF TGTGCCAGCTCACCACGTCCCGGGGAGCTGTTTTTT NA TRBV18 12 TRBJ2-2 NA
CASSQEPGLSGELFF TGTGCCAGCAGCCAAGAACCGGGGCTTAGCGGGGAGCTGTTTTTT NA TRBV4-2 15 TRBJ2-2 NA
CASSPPPFWGEGGYTF TGTGCCAGCAGTCCACCACCTTTCTGGGGGGAAGGTGGCTACACCTTC NA TRBV28 16 TRBJ1-2 NA
CASSLSSVYNEQFF TGTGCCAGCAGCTTATCCTCGGTCTACAATGAGCAGTTCTTC NA TRBV7-9 14 TRBJ2-1 NA
CASRRLKGSGVTTDTQYF TGTGCCAGCCGTCGATTAAAAGGGAGTGGGGTTACCACAGATACGCAGTATTTT NA TRBV28 18 TRBJ2-3 NA
CASSEPGGTEAFF TGCGCCAGCAGTGAGCCGGGAGGGACTGAAGCTTTCTTT NA TRBV10-1 13 TRBJ1-1 NA
CASSPGQGTEKLFF TGTGCCAGCAGCCCGGGACAGGGAACTGAAAAACTGTTTTTT TRBD1 TRBV4-2 14 TRBJ1-4 few
CASSLSPPGPRTEAFF TGTGCCAGCAGTTTATCCCCGCCCGGTCCCAGGACTGAAGCTTTCTTT NA TRBV28 16 TRBJ1-1 NA
CASSFRQGNTGELFF TGTGCCAGCAGCTTCAGACAGGGGAACACCGGGGAGCTGTTTTTT TRBD1 TRBV3-1/TRBV3-2 15 TRBJ2-2 few
CASSSDRGLSTDTQYF TGTGCCAGCAGTTCCGACAGGGGGCTAAGCACAGATACGCAGTATTTT TRBD1 TRBV28 16 TRBJ2-3 NA
CASSDGTSGSGIQYF TGCGCCAGCAGTGATGGGACTAGCGGGAGTGGCATTCAGTACTTC TRBD2 TRBV5-1 15 TRBJ2-4 NA
CASSKADSAVPLYEQYF TGTGCCAGCAGCAAGGCAGACAGTGCCGTTCCACTCTACGAGCAGTACTTC NA TRBV21-1 17 TRBJ2-7 NA
CASREAGGGSYEQYF TGTGCCAGCAGGGAAGCGGGCGGCGGCTCCTACGAGCAGTACTTC NA TRBV7-9 15 TRBJ2-7 once
CASSKDPFQETQYF TGTGCCAGCAGCAAGGACCCCTTCCAAGAGACCCAGTACTTC NA TRBV5-5 14 TRBJ2-5 NA
CASSLKGTGGFNTEAFF TGTGCCAGCAGCTTAAAAGGAACTGGGGGATTCAACACTGAAGCTTTCTTT NA TRBV7-9 17 TRBJ1-1 NA
CASSQTWREYEQYF TGTGCCAGCTCACAGACTTGGCGGGAATACGAGCAGTACTTC NA TRBV18 14 TRBJ2-7 NA
CASSSRTTSGRTYEQYF TGTGCCAGCAGTTCCCGTACGACTAGCGGGAGAACCTACGAGCAGTACTTC TRBD2 TRBV27 17 TRBJ2-7 NA
CAISEYLGYEQYF TGTGCCATCAGTGAGTATTTAGGTTACGAGCAGTACTTC NA TRBV10-3 13 TRBJ2-7 once
CASSRTTSYNEQFF TGTGCCAGCTCACGGACAACTTCCTACAATGAGCAGTTCTTC NA TRBV18 14 TRBJ2-1 NA
CASSSWTSGEQYF TGCGCCAGCAGTTCCTGGACTAGTGGCGAGCAGTACTTC TRBD2 TRBV10-2 13 TRBJ2-7 NA
CASSIDWEEGYTF TGTGCCAGTAGTATAGATTGGGAAGAAGGCTACACCTTC NA TRBV19 13 TRBJ1-2 NA
CATSRDDKFTGELFF TGTGCCACCAGCAGAGATGACAAGTTCACCGGGGAGCTGTTTTTT NA TRBV15 15 TRBJ2-2 NA